Reported below is one T cell receptor beta chain. These data come from a study of T cell changes during pregnancy in multiple sclerosis. The CDR3 spans 16 residues. The V gene's germline CDR1 is SGHVS and CDR2 FQNEAQ. The germline V and J ends were trimmed by 1 base and 4 bases, with 15 bases remaining between them. Measured with immunoSEQ multiplex PCR; TCRdb has only the in-frame clones, and not every one. The sample yields more than 80,000 clones, around 90% seen once. This TCR came from a female donor in good health, serving as a control in a pregnancy study. Some clones in this sample may be carry-over from other donors' samples. The sequencing used PBMCs, collected in the first trimester of pregnancy. The J gene is TRBJ2-3, the V gene TRBV7-8; a possible D gene is TRBD1 (6 bases). CDR3 region: CASSLGAAQGSDTQYF. As DNA, the CDR3 is TGTGCCAGCAGCTTAGGGGCGGCTCAGGGGTCAGATACGCAGTATTTT.